This T cell receptor beta chain is from a study of shared clonotypes between healthy human individuals. The germline CDR1 and CDR2 sequences are SGHTA and FQGTGA. V gave up 6 bases and J gave up 0 bases, with 13 bases separating them. The CDR3 consists of 15 residues. This clone was found once. Pooled CD45RO+ cells and CCR7-negative CD45RA+ TemRA cells made up CD8 memory. Profiling relied on immunoSEQ multiplex PCR, and the TCRdb table lists in-frame clones only, not all of them. The sample has 550,000 to 800,000 clones, roughly 87% seen once. This TCR was recovered from a man younger than 30 in good health. Some clones in this sample may be carry-over from other donors' samples. What was sequenced was memory CD8+ T cells from PBMCs. Subset noted: CD45RO+ cells pooled with CCR7-negative TemRA cells. The J gene is TRBJ2-3, the V gene TRBV7-3, with TRBD1 as a possible D gene (6 bases). Here the CDR3 reads CASSGTGPSTDTQYF. Here the CDR3 DNA reads TGTGCCAGCAGTGGAACAGGGCCAAGCACAGATACGCAGTATTTT.